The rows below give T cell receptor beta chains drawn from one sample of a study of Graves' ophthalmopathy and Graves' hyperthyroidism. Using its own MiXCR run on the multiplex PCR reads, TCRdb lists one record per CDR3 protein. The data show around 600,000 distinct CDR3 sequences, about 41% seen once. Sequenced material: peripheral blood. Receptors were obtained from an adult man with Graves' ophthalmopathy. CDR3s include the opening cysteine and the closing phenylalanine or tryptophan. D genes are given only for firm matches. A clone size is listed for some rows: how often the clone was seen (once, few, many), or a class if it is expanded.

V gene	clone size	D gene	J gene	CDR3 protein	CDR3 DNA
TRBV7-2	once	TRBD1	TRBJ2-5	CASSPTGQGAETQYF	TGTGCCAGCAGCCCCACGGGACAGGGCGCGGAGACCCAGTACTTC
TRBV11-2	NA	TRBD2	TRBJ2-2	CASSLAGGLHTGELFF	TGTGCCAGCAGCTTAGCGGGAGGCCTCCACACCGGGGAGCTGTTTTTT
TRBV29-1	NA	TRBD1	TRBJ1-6	CSVEVGQGSAEDTPLHF	TGCAGCGTTGAGGTGGGACAGGGTTCTGCGGAGGATACACCCCTCCACTTT
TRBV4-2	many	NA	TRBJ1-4	CASSQEWTQNEKLFF	TGTGCCAGCAGCCAAGAATGGACGCAAAATGAAAAACTGTTTTTT
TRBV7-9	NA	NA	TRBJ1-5	CASSLGTGEQPQHF	TGTGCCAGCAGCTTAGGGACGGGCGAGCAGCCCCAGCATTTT
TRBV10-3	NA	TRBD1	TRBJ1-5	CASRAGDRGSNQPQHF	TGTGCCAGCCGGGCCGGGGACAGGGGATCCAATCAGCCCCAGCATTTT
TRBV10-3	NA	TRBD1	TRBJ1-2	CAISEATGGGYGYTF	TGTGCCATCAGTGAAGCGACAGGGGGCGGCTATGGCTACACCTTC
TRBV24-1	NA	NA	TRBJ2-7	CASSYSGSSSEQYF	TGTGCCAGCAGTTACTCGGGCAGTTCCTCCGAGCAGTACTTC
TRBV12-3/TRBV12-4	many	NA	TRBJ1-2	CASSSIGGLYGYTF	TGTGCCAGCAGTTCTATTGGCGGGTTGTATGGCTACACCTTC
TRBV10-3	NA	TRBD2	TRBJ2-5	CAISEAGVETQYF	TGTGCCATCAGTGAGGCGGGGGTTGAGACCCAGTACTTC
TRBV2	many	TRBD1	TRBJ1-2	CASSEDRGYGYTF	TGTGCCAGCAGTGAAGACAGGGGCTATGGCTACACCTTC
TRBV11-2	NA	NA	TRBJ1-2	CASSRRVF	TGTGCCAGCAGCCGCAGGGTATTC
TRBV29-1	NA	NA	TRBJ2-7	CSVVQGGSYEQYF	TGCAGCGTTGTGCAGGGGGGCTCCTACGAGCAGTACTTC
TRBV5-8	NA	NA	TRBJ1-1	CASNTGVTEEAFF	TGTGCCAGCAACACCGGGGTTACCGAAGAAGCTTTCTTT
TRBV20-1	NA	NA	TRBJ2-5	CCARDRATWGETQYF	TGCTGTGCTAGAGATCGCGCCACCTGGGGGGAGACCCAGTACTTC
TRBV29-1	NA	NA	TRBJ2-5	CSLTVSQETQYF	TGCAGCCTGACAGTATCTCAAGAGACCCAGTACTTC
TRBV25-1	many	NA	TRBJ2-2	CASSESLVSGELFF	TGTGCCAGCAGTGAATCTCTTGTTTCCGGGGAGCTGTTTTTT
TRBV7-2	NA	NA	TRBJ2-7	CASRKGILGSVYEQYF	TGTGCCAGCAGAAAGGGTATCCTTGGAAGCGTCTACGAGCAGTACTTC
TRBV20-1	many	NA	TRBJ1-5	CSATSRGHDNQPQHF	TGCAGTGCTACATCGAGAGGGCATGACAATCAGCCCCAGCATTTT
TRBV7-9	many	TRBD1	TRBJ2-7	CASSLGDRASSYEQYF	TGTGCCAGCAGCTTAGGGGACAGGGCATCTTCCTACGAGCAGTACTTC
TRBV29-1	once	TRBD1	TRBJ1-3	CSVGPTGDGNTIYF	TGCAGCGTGGGTCCGACAGGGGATGGAAACACCATATATTTT
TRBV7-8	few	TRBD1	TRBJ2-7	CASSPLGQPSQENEQYF	TGTGCCAGCAGCCCCCTGGGACAGCCTTCTCAGGAAAACGAGCAGTACTTC
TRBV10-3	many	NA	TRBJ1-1	CAISEPTGTPAFF	TGTGCCATCAGTGAACCTACAGGGACTCCAGCTTTCTTT
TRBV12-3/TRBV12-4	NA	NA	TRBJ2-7	CASSIGLDYEQCF	TGTGCCAGCAGTATAGGACTGGACTACGAGCAGTGCTTC
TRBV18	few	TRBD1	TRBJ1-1	CASSPRQGSGTEAFF	TGTGCCAGCTCACCCCGACAGGGGAGCGGCACTGAAGCTTTCTTT